The 19 T cell receptor beta chains in this list originate from one sample, sequenced in a study of beta chain features in type 1 diabetes. General study results and limits: Shortening that was moderate but significant affected the TCRB CDR3s of Type 1 diabetes patients in all four CD4+ subsets.

Antigens for these TCRs are unknown. Sequencing targeted expressed TCRB transcripts, as all isolated RNA had been reverse transcribed. The repertoire was sequenced with immunoSEQ multiplex PCR; TCRdb's copy has only in-frame clones and lacks some. Altogether a few hundred thousand clones are present, 15% to 20% being singletons, with the ten largest covering approximately 0.081%. The sample was naive CD4+ T cells from blood. These receptors were collected from a man aged 25 to 40 with type 1 diabetes.

DNA of the CDR3: TGTGCCTGGAGGAGACAGGCCGTCTCCTACGAGCAGTACTTC. Translated, it gives CAWRRQAVSYEQYF. The V and J genes are TRBV30 and TRBJ2-7; D is perhaps TRBD1 (6 bases). Trimming pared 3 bases from V and 0 bases from J, leaving 12 bases between. Germline CDR1 reads GTSNPN; CDR2 reads SVGIG (reference sequence). The CDR3 is 14 residues long.

This rearrangement joins TRBV30 to TRBJ2-5; TRBD2 agrees at 7 bases. The CDR3 consists of 13 residues. The J segment lost 4 bases and the V segment lost 2 bases, leaving 4 bases of the junction unmatched. CDR1 is GTSNPN, CDR2 SVGIG, per germline (reference sequence). Here the CDR3 reads CAWSSGRGETQYF. As DNA, the CDR3 is TGTGCCTGGAGTTCGGGGAGGGGAGAGACCCAGTACTTC.

This clone turned up a few times. The V and J genes are TRBV9 and TRBJ1-1; 8 bases agree with TRBD1. The germline V gene has CDR1 SGDLS and CDR2 YYNGEE. V lost 7 bases and J lost 1; bases outside the gene matches: 0. CDR3 length equals 12 residues. CDR3 loop: CASGTGNTEAFF. In nucleotides, the CDR3 is TGTGCCAGCGGGACAGGGAACACTGAAGCTTTCTTT.

This clone has only a few counts. The chain recombines TRBV4-3 with TRBJ1-1; 8 bases fit TRBD1. CDR3 length: 16 residues. Germline values: CDR1 LGHNA, CDR2 YSLEER. V lost 1 base, J lost 5 bases, and 9 bases stayed unmatched. CDR3: CASSQARDYRGTEAFF. As DNA, the CDR3 is TGCGCCAGCAGCCAAGCTAGGGATTACAGGGGGACTGAAGCTTTCTTT.

The chain uses TRBV30 and TRBJ2-3; no clear D gene. V was pared by 2 bases and J by 6 bases, with 9 bases between. CDR1 is GTSNPN and CDR2 is SVGIG in the germline V gene (reference sequence). CDR3 length: 12 amino acids. The CDR3 sequence: CAWSSTTDTQYF. The CDR3 DNA follows: TGTGCCTGGAGTTCGACGACGGATACGCAGTATTTT. The whole variable domain, filled in from reference TRBV30 and TRBJ2-3, reads SQTIHQWPATLVQPVGSPLSLECTVEGTSNPNLYWYRQAAGRGLQLLFYSVGIGQISSEVPQNLSASRPQDRQFILSSKKLLLSDSGFYLCAWSSTTDTQYFGPGTRLTVL.

This clone was detected only a few times. This chain links TRBV18 with TRBJ2-1, with D tentatively TRBD1 (6 bases). From germline, CDR1 is KGHSH and CDR2 LQKENI. The CDR3 length is 16 residues. V was cut by 3 bases and J by 3 bases, with 15 bases left in between. CDR3: CASSPLDSNNYNEQFF. In nucleotides, the CDR3 is TGTGCCAGCTCACCTCTGGACAGTAACAACTACAATGAGCAGTTCTTC.

This chain uses TRBV7-2 with TRBJ2-5, with D unresolved. Germline loops: CDR1 SGHTA, CDR2 FQGNSA. The length of the CDR3 is 11 residues. V dropped 3 bases and J dropped 3 bases, with 2 bases sitting between them. For the CDR3, the DNA is TGTGCCAGCAGCTTGAAAGAGACCCAGTACTTC. It encodes CASSLKETQYF. The full variable domain, its missing parts supplied by reference TRBV7-2 and TRBJ2-5, is GAGVSQSPSNKVTEKGKDVELRCDPISGHTALYWYRQSLGQGLEFLIYFQGNSAPDKSGLPSDRFSAERTGGSVSTLTIQRTQQEDSAVYLCASSLKETQYFGPGTRLLVL.

The chain carries TRBV7-3 and TRBJ1-2; TRBD1 is a possible D gene (5 bases). The V end lost 4 bases, the J end lost 6 bases, and 18 bases lay between the germline ends. The CDR3 is 15 amino acids. The germline CDR1 and CDR2 sequences are SGHTA and FQGTGA. The CDR3 DNA is TGTGCCAGCAGCTCCGGGACCGTGGGGCTCAATGGCTACACCTTC. It specifies CASSSGTVGLNGYTF.

This clone was seen once. This chain links TRBV4-1 with TRBJ2-7; D call uncertain. CDR3 length: 13 residues. The V and J ends lost 0 bases and 8 bases respectively, with 11 bases between them. Germline values: CDR1 MGHRA, CDR2 YSYEKL. CDR3 bases: TGCGCCAGCAGCCAAGAAGGGAATCGGAAGCAGTACTTC. This translates into CASSQEGNRKQYF.

The chain has TRBV7-9 and TRBJ2-5; 8 positions agree with TRBD2. The CDR3 has 14 residues. CDR1 and CDR2 from the germline V gene are SEHNR and FQNEAQ (reference sequence). Losses at the gene ends were 3 bases for V and 2 bases for J; bases not matched to a gene: 2. CDR3: CASSLASGQETQYF. The DNA of the CDR3 is TGTGCCAGCAGCTTGGCTAGCGGGCAAGAGACCCAGTACTTC. Looking up the rest from reference TRBV7-9 and TRBJ2-5 gives the full variable domain: DTGVSQNPRHKITKRGQNVTFRCDPISEHNRLYWYRQTLGQGPEFLTYFQNEAQLEKSRLLSDRFSAERPKGSFSTLEIQRTEQGDSAMYLCASSLASGQETQYFGPGTRLLVL.

The J gene is TRBJ2-3, the V gene TRBV30; the D is unclear. Trimming stripped 5 bases from V and 3 bases from J, with 3 bases between. The germline V gene has CDR1 GTSNPN and CDR2 SVGIG (reference sequence). The CDR3 totals 10 residues. CDR3 region: CAWQTDTQYF. The CDR3 DNA is TGTGCCTGGCAGACAGATACGCAGTATTTT.

The chain has TRBV7-2 and TRBJ1-1; TRBD1 agrees at 7 bases. This CDR3 is built from 15 residues. Looked up from germline, CDR1 is SGHTA and CDR2 is FQGNSA. After removal of 1 base from V and 8 bases from J, the junction contained 10 bases not matched to a gene. The CDR3 nucleotides read TGTGCCAGCAGCTTAGTTGCGGACAGGAGAAGAGAAGCTTTCTTT. It specifies CASSLVADRRREAFF.

The chain recombines TRBV30 with TRBJ1-4; the D gene is possibly TRBD1 (6 bases). Germline V CDR1 and CDR2: GTSNPN, SVGIG (reference sequence). The CDR3 totals 14 residues. With 0 bases removed from V and 3 bases from J, the gap between germline ends came to 8 bases. Written as DNA, the CDR3 is TGTGCCTGGAGTGTGACAGGCCCTAATGAAAAACTGTTTTTT. Its translation: CAWSVTGPNEKLFF.

This clone has a handful of counts. This chain connects TRBV30 to TRBJ2-1; D is possibly TRBD1 (5 bases). The CDR3 is 15 amino acids. V gave up 0 bases and J gave up 4 bases, with 13 bases separating them. Germline assignment: CDR1 GTSNPN and CDR2 SVGIG (reference sequence). The CDR3 protein is CAWSVELGAYNEQFF. CDR3 in DNA: TGTGCCTGGAGTGTGGAGCTTGGGGCATACAATGAGCAGTTCTTC.

This CDR3 reads CASSQKAKAGGFQETQYF. The CDR3 region has the DNA TGTGCCAGCAGCCAGAAAGCGAAAGCGGGAGGGTTTCAAGAGACCCAGTACTTC. This chain uses TRBV4-2 with TRBJ2-5, with 10 positions matching TRBD2. The V segment lost 3 bases and the J segment 2 bases; nucleotides outside the gene matches: 12. The germline gives CDR1 LGHNA, CDR2 YNFKEQ. The CDR3 has 18 residues.

The chain employs TRBV5-6 and TRBJ2-7, with 9 positions matching TRBD1. Germline CDR1 SGHDT, CDR2 YYEEEE. V lost 1 base, J lost 1 base, and 3 bases stayed unmatched. The CDR3 length is 15 residues. The CDR3 DNA reads as TGTGCCAGCAGCTTGAGAGGGACAGGGTCCTACGAGCAGTACTTC. Translating it yields CASSLRGTGSYEQYF.

The J gene is TRBJ2-4, the V gene TRBV7-2; D is perhaps TRBD1 (6 bases). Germline loops: CDR1 SGHTA, CDR2 FQGNSA. There are 15 residues in the CDR3. The V end lost 4 bases, the J end lost 12 bases, and 22 bases lay between the germline ends. CDR3 amino acids: CASSSYPPGTRGQYF. The DNA for the CDR3 is TGTGCCAGCAGCTCATACCCACCCGGGACAAGGGGTCAGTACTTC. The entire variable domain, with the rest obtained from reference TRBV7-2 and TRBJ2-4, is as follows: GAGVSQSPSNKVTEKGKDVELRCDPISGHTALYWYRQSLGQGLEFLIYFQGNSAPDKSGLPSDRFSAERTGGSVSTLTIQRTQQEDSAVYLCASSSYPPGTRGQYFGAGTRLSVL.

This clone was detected a few times. The rearrangement joins TRBV6-6 to TRBJ2-4, with 7 bases lining up with TRBD1. Trimming at V came to 5 bases and at J to 1 base, leaving 2 bases not matched to a gene. The V gene's germline CDR1 is MNHNY and CDR2 SVGAGI (reference sequence). The CDR3 runs to 14 residues. The CDR3 DNA is TGTGCCAGCAGTCTGACAGGGGCCAAAAACATTCAGTACTTC. Amino acid sequence: CASSLTGAKNIQYF.

V and J are TRBV7-2 and TRBJ2-1; D is possibly TRBD2 (5 bases). The CDR3 totals 13 residues. Germline V CDR1 and CDR2: SGHTA, FQGNSA. The V end lost 5 bases, the J end lost 5 bases, and 10 bases lay between the germline ends. The CDR3 spells CASSVGLDNEQFF. The CDR3 coding sequence is TGTGCCAGCAGCGTAGGACTGGACAATGAGCAGTTCTTC.